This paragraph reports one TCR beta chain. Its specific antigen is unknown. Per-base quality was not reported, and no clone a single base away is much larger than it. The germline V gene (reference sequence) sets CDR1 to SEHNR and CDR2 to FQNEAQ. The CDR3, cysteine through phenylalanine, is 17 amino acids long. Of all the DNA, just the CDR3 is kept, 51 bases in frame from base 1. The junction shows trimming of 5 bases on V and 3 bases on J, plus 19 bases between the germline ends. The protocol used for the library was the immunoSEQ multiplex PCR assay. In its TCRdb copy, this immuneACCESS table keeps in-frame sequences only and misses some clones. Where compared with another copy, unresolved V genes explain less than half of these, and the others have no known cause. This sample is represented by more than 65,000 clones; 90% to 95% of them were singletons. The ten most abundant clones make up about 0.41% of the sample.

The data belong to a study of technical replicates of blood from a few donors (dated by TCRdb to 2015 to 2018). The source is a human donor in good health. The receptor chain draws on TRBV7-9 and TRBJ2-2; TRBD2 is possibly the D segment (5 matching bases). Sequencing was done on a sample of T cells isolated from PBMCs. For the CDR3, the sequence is CASSTKDGGTYTGELFF. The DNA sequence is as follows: TGTGCCAGCAGCACAAAGGACGGAGGAACATACACCGGGGAGCTGTTTTTT.